This note documents a single T cell receptor (beta chain) sequence. CDR3 length: 19 residues. The trim removed 3 bases at V and 1 base at J, leaving 12 bases unmatched. Looked up from germline, CDR1 is MNHEY and CDR2 is SMNVEV (reference sequence). This record comes from a study of control samples from healthy donors and cancer patients. Profiled with immunoSEQ multiplex PCR; TCRdb holds only in-frame clones, not every one. The sample consists of some 160,000 clones, approximately 88% of them appearing once. Sequenced: blood. This clonotype was obtained from a man aged 25-40 years in good health. This chain uses TRBV27 with TRBJ2-2; TRBD2 matches 9 bases. The CDR3 DNA reads TGTGCCAGCAGTTTTAGGGGATGGCGGGGGGGGCAGAACACCGGGGAGCTGTTTTTT. As protein: CASSFRGWRGGQNTGELFF.